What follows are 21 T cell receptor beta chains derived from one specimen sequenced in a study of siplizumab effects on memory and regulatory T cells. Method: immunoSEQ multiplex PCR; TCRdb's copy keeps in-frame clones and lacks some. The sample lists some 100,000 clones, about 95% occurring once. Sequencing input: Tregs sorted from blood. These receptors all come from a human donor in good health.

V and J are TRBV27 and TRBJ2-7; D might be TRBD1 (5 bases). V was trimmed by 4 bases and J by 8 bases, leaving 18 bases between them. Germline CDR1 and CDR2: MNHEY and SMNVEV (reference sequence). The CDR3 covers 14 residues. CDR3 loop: CASSSWAKPGKQYF. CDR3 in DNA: TGTGCCAGCAGTTCTTGGGCCAAACCAGGGAAGCAGTACTTC.

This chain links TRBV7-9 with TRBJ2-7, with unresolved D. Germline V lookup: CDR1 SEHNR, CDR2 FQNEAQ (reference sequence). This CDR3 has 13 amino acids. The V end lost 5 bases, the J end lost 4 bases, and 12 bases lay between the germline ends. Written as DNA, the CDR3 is TGTGCCAGCAGCCCCCAGTGGCGGTACGAGCAGTACTTC. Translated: CASSPQWRYEQYF. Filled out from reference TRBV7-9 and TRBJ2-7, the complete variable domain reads DTGVSQNPRHKITKRGQNVTFRCDPISEHNRLYWYRQTLGQGPEFLTYFQNEAQLEKSRLLSDRFSAERPKGSFSTLEIQRTEQGDSAMYLCASSPQWRYEQYFGPGTRLTVT.

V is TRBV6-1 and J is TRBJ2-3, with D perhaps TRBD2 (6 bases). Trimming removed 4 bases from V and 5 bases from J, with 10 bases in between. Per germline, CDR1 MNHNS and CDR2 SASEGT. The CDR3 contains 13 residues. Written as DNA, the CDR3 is TGTGCCAGCAGTGGGAGGGCCAGAGATACGCAGTATTTT. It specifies CASSGRARDTQYF.

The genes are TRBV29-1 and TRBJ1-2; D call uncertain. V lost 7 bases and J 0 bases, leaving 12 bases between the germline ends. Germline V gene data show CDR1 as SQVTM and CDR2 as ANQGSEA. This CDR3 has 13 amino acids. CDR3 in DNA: TGCAGCGGTGGGATCACAGCTAACTATGGCTACACCTTC. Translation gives CSGGITANYGYTF.

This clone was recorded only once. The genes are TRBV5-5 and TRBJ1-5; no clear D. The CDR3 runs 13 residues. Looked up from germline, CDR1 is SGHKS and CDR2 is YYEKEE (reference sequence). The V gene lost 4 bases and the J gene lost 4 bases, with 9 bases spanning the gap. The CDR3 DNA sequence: TGTGCCAGCAGCCAACGAATTAATCAGCCCCAGCATTTT. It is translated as CASSQRINQPQHF.

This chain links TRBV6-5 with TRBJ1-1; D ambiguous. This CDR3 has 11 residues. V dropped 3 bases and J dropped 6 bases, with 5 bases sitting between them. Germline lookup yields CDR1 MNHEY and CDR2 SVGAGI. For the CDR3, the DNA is TGTGCCAGCAGTTATCTTTCTGAAGCTTTCTTT. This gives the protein CASSYLSEAFF.

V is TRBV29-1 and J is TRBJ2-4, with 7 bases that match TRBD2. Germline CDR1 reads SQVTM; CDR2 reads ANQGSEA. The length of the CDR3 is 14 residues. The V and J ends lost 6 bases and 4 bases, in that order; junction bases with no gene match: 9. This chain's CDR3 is CSVLSPSGKNIQYF. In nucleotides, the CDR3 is TGCAGCGTCCTATCCCCTAGCGGAAAAAACATTCAGTACTTC.

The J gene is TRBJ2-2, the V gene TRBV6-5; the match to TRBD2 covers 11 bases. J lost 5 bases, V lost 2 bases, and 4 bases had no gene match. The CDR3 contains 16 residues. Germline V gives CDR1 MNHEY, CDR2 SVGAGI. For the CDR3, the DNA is TGTGCCAGCAGTTACCTTAGCGGGAGGGGTACCGGGGAGCTGTTTTTT. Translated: CASSYLSGRGTGELFF.

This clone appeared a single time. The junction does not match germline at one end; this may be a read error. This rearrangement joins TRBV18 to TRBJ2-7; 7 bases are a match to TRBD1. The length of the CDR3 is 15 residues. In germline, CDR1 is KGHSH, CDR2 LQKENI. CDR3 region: CASSPLQGSTYEQYF. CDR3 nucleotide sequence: TGTGCCAGCTCTCCACTACAGGGGTCCACCTACGAGCAGTACTTC.

The CDR3 coding sequence is TGTGCCATCAGTAATCCCAGCTCCTACGAGCAGTACTTC. Translated, it gives CAISNPSSYEQYF. The chain joins TRBV10-3 to TRBJ2-7; D gene unclear. The V end was cut by 5 bases, the J end by 0 bases, with 8 bases between. This CDR3 has 13 residues. Looked up from germline, CDR1 is ENHRY and CDR2 is SYGVKD.

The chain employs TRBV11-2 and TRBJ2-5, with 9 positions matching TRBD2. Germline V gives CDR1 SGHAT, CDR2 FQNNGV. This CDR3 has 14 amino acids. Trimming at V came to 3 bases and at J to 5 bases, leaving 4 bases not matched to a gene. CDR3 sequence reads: CASSFSGSGETQYF. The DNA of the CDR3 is TGTGCCAGCAGCTTTAGCGGGAGCGGGGAGACCCAGTACTTC.

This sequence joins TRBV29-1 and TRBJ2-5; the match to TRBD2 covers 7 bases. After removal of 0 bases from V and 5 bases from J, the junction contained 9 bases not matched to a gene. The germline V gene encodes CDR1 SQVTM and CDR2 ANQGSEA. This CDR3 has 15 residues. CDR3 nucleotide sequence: TGCAGCGTTGAAGATCCCACTAGCGCTGGCGAGACCCAGTACTTC. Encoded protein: CSVEDPTSAGETQYF.

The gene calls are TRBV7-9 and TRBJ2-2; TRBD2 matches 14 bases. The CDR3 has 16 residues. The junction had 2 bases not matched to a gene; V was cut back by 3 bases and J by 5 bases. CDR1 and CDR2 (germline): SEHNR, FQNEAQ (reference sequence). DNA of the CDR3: TGTGCCAGCAGCTTGAGACTAGCGGGAGGGACCGGGGAGCTGTTTTTT. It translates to CASSLRLAGGTGELFF.

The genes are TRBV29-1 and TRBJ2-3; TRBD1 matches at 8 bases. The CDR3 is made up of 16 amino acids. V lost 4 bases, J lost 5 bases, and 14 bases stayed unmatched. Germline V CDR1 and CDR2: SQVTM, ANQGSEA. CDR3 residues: CSVVAVRTGLGDTQYF. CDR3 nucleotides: TGCAGCGTTGTAGCGGTCAGGACAGGGCTTGGAGATACGCAGTATTTT.

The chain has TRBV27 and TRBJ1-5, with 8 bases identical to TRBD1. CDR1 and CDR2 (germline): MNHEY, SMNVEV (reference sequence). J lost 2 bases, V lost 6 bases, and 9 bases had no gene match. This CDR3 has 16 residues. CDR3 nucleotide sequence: TGTGCCAGCAGCCGTGGGACAGGCTATGGCAATCAGCCCCAGCATTTT. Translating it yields CASSRGTGYGNQPQHF.

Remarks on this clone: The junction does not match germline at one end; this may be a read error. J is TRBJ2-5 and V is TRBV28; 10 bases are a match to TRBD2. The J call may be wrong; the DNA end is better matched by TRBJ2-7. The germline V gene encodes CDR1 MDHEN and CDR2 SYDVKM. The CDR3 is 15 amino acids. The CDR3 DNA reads TGTGCCACCTACGAGCTGGGACTAGCGTCCTTCGAGCAGTACTTC. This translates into CATYELGLASFEQYF.

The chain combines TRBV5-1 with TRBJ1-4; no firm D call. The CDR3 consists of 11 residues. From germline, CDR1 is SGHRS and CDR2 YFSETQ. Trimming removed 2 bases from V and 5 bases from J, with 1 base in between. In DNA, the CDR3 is TGCGCCAGCAGCTTCAATGAAAAACTGTTTTTT. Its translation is CASSFNEKLFF.

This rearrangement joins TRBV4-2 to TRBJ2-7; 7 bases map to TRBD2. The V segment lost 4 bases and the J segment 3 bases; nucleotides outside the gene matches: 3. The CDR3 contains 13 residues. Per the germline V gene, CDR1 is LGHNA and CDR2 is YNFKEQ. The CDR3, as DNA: TGTGCCAGCAGCCGAGGGGAGGGCTACGAGCAGTACTTC. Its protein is CASSRGEGYEQYF.

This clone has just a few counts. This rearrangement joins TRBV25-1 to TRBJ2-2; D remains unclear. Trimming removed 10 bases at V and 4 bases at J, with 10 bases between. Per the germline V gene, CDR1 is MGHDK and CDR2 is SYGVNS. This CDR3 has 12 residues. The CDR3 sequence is CATQTITGELFF. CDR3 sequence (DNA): TGTGCCACCCAGACGATCACCGGGGAGCTGTTTTTT.

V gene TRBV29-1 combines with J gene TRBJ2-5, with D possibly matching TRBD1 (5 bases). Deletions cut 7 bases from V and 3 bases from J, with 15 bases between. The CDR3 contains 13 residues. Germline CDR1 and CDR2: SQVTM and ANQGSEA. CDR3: CSAGRGREETQYF. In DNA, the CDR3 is TGCAGCGCCGGCCGTGGCAGGGAAGAGACCCAGTACTTC.

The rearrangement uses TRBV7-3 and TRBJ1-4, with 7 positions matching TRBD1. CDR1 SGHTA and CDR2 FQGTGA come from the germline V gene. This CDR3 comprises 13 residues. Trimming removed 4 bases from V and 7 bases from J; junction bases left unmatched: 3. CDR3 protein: CASSSGTVEKLFF. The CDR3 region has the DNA TGTGCCAGCAGCTCAGGGACAGTTGAAAAACTGTTTTTT.